This TCR beta chain was observed in a study of OX40 agonist ivuxolimab in advanced cancers. Study-wide background: Three patients showed partial responses: one hepatocellular carcinoma and two cutaneous melanoma cases. Study results and caveats: Clonal expansion among partial responders at 0.1-3.0 mg/kg ranked near the lowest.

The CDR3 has 16 residues. CDR1 is MNHEY, CDR2 SMNVEV, per germline (reference sequence). Germline trimming cut 5 bases from V and 2 bases from J; bases unmatched to any gene: 10. The assay was immunoSEQ multiplex PCR, and TCRdb's table has in-frame clones only and misses some. The table records 35,000 or so clones, roughly 90% of them present only once. Note on this clone: No antigen is known for it.

This rearrangement joins TRBV27 to TRBJ2-5, with TRBD1 identical over 8 bases. The sample here was CD4+ or CD8+ T cells sorted from blood, taken in a trial of the OX40 agonist ivuxolimab. This TCR came from an adult with an advanced solid tumor such as melanoma, head and neck, liver or kidney cancer. The CDR3 coding sequence is TGTGCCAGCAGTGCCTACTCGGGGACAGGTCAAGAGACCCAGTACTTC. Translation gives CASSAYSGTGQETQYF.